Sequencing of this T cell receptor (beta chain) was carried out in a study of CD8+ T cells in alopecia areata. Study-level findings and limits: Greater clonality was observed in lesional scalp samples, especially alopecia totalis/universalis, versus normal scalp. Scalp sample data also include resident alphabeta T cells from normal skin.

This clone has only one observation. Its cognate antigen is unknown. Peripheral blood, together with lesional scalp punch biopsies, was collected from alopecia areata patients. Separation by sorting yielded CD4+ and CD8+ T cells from PBMCs. The authors extracted RNA and reverse transcribed it into cDNA as the sequencing template. The data were produced by immunoSEQ multiplex PCR, yet TCRdb's version contains in-frame clones alone and is incomplete. The sample holds fewer than 80,000 clones, 55% to 75% seen once. Germline V CDR1 and CDR2: MNHEY, SVGAGI. V was clipped by 4 bases and J by 4 bases, with 10 bases between them. There are 13 residues in the CDR3.

The receptor's source is a human donor with alopecia areata. The sample was CD8+ T cells sorted from blood, taken at week 0. This sequence joins TRBV6-5 and TRBJ2-5; D is possibly TRBD2 (6 bases). CDR3 bases: TGTGCCAGCAGTTTGGCCGGGAGAGAGACCCAGTACTTC. This translates into CASSLAGRETQYF.